This T cell receptor beta chain was recorded in a study of blood T cell repertoires in COVID-19. Study details: The study drew acute and convalescent COVID-19 samples from the United States, Italy and Spain. In each case, the material was cDNA or gDNA derived from T cells, B-cell-depleted T cells, or PBMCs.

CDR3 length: 13 residues. V lost 4 bases to trimming and J lost 6 bases, with 10 bases between them. Germline CDR1 reads SGHRS; CDR2 reads YFSETQ. Original processing methods: Reference gene primer amplification in the assay estimated nucleated cell counts. The table came from immunoSEQ multiplex PCR; TCRdb's copy has only in-frame clones and leaves some out. The DNA gave D and trimming, while V, J and clone size come from that table. The repertoire holds about 47,000 clones, around 90% seen once, with 3% in the top ten. Material for sequencing was peripheral blood. The sequence derives from a man in his fifties or sixties with active COVID-19. This sequence joins TRBV5-1 and TRBJ2-2; weak D call: TRBD1 (6 bases). For the CDR3, the DNA is TGCGCCAGCAGCAGGGACACTCCCGGGGAGCTGTTTTTT. This codes for CASSRDTPGELFF.